Sequencing of this TCR beta chain was carried out in a study of blood T cell repertoires in COVID-19. For the study at large: Sample material is recorded as cDNA or gDNA derived from T cells, B-cell-depleted T cells, or PBMCs.

Germline trimming cut 0 bases from V and 5 bases from J; bases unmatched to any gene: 5. The germline V gene has CDR1 LNHNV and CDR2 YYDKDF (reference sequence). This CDR3 has 16 residues. Libraries were prepared by immunoSEQ multiplex PCR; TCRdb keeps only in-frame clonotypes and omits some of them. This sample carries 210,000 or so clones, approximately 88% of them seen once, and the ten largest clones take 3% to 4%. Those who participated ranged in age from 18 to 89 years and resided in 20 to 30 US areas. Clinical history reported by participants formed the basis on which cohorts were assigned. The sequence was obtained from a woman aged 30 to 39 who had been exposed to COVID-19. The source material was PBMCs or T cells enriched from blood (not recorded which). The J gene is TRBJ2-2, the V gene TRBV15; 8 nucleotides line up with TRBD1. CDR3 sequence (DNA): TGTGCCACCAGCAGAGATCACAGGGGGTGGACCGGGGAGCTGTTTTTT. This codes for CATSRDHRGWTGELFF.